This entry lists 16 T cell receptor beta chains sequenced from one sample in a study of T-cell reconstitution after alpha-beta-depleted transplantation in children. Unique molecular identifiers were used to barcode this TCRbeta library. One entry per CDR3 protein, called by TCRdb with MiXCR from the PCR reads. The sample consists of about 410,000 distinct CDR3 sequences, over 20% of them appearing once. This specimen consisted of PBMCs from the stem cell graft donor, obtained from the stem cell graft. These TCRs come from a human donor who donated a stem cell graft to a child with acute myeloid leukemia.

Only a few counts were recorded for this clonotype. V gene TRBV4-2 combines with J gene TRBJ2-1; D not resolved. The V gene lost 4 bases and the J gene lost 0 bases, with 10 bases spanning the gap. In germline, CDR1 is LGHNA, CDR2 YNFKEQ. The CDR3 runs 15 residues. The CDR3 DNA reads TGTGCCAGCAGCCCAGAGTGGAGCTCCTACAATGAGCAGTTCTTC. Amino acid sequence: CASSPEWSSYNEQFF.

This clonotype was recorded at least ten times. The DNA of the CDR3 is TGTGCCAGCAGCGAAGACAGGGGGGCTTACAATGAGCAGTTCTTC. This gives the protein CASSEDRGAYNEQFF. This chain joins TRBV12-3 or TRBV12-4 and TRBJ2-1; 9 bases fit TRBD1. The CDR3 sequence is 15 residues long. V was clipped by 6 bases and J by 4 bases; unmatched bases: 7.

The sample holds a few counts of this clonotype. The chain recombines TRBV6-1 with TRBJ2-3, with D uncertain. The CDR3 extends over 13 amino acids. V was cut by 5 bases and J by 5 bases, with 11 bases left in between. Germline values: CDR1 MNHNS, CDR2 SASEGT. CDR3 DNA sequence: TGTGCCAGCAGTCGCCTCGTACGAGATACGCAGTATTTT. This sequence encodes CASSRLVRDTQYF.

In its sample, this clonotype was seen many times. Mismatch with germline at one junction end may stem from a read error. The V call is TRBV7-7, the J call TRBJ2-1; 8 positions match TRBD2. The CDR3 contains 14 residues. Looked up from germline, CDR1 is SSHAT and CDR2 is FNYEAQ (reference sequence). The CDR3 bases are TGTGCTAGCAGCTTAGCGGGAAAGAGCAATGAGCAGTTCTTC. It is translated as CASSLAGKSNEQFF.

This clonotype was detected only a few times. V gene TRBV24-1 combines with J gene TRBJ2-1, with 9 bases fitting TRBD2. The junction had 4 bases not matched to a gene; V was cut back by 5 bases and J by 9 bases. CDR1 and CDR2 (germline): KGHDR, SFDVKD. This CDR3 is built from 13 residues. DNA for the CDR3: TGTGCCACCAGTGTAGCGGGAGTAGCTGAGCAGTTCTTC. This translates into CATSVAGVAEQFF.

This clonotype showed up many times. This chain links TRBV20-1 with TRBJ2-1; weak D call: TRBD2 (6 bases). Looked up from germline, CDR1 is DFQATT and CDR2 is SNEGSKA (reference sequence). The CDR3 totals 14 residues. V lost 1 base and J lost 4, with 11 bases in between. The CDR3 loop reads CSARGVSGYNEQFF. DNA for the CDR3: TGCAGTGCTAGAGGCGTTAGCGGTTACAATGAGCAGTTCTTC.

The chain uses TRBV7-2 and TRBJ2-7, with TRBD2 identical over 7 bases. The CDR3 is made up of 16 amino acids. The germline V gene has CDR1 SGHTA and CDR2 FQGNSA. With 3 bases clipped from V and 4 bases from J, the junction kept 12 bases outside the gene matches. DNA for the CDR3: TGTGCCAGCAGCTTCCTTTTCGCGGGAGTTGGTTACGAGCAGTACTTC. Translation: CASSFLFAGVGYEQYF.

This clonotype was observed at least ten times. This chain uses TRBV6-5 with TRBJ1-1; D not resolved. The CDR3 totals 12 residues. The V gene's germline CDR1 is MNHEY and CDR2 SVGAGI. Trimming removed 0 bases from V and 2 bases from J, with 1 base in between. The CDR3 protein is CASSYSNTEAFF. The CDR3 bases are TGTGCCAGCAGTTACTCCAACACTGAAGCTTTCTTT.

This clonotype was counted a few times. CDR3 residues: CSVLHPGQGTGYAIYF. CDR3 nucleotide sequence: TGCAGCGTCCTACATCCGGGACAGGGAACCGGCTACGCCATATATTTT. This chain links TRBV29-1 with TRBJ1-3, with 9 bases aligning to TRBD1. This CDR3 has 16 residues. Germline V gives CDR1 SQVTM, CDR2 ANQGSEA. Unmatched junction bases numbered 20, after V lost 6 bases and J lost 11 bases.

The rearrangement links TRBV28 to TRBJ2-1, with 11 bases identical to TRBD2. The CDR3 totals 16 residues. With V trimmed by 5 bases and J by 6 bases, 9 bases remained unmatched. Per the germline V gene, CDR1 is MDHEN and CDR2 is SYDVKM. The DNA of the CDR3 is TGTGCCAGCAGTCTGGTCCTAGCGGGAGGTAGCAATGAGCAGTTCTTC. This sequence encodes CASSLVLAGGSNEQFF.

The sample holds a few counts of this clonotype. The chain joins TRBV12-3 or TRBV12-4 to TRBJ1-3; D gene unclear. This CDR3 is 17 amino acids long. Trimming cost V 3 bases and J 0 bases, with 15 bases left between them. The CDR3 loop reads CASSFYRRVSSGNTIYF. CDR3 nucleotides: TGTGCCAGCAGTTTTTATCGAAGGGTGAGCTCTGGAAACACCATATATTTT.

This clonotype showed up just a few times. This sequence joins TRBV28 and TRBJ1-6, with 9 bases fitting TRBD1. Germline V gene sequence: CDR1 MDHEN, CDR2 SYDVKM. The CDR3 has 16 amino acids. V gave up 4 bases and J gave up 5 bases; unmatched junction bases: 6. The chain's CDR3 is CASSYPGTGNNSPLHF. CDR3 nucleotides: TGTGCCAGCAGTTATCCCGGGACAGGGAATAATTCACCCCTCCACTTT.

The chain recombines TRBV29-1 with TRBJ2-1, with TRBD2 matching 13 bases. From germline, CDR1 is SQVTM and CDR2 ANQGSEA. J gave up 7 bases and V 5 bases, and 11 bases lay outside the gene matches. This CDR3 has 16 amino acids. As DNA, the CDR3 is TGCAGCGTTACCCGCCAGACTAGCGGGAGGAGGAATGAGCAGTTCTTC. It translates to CSVTRQTSGRRNEQFF.

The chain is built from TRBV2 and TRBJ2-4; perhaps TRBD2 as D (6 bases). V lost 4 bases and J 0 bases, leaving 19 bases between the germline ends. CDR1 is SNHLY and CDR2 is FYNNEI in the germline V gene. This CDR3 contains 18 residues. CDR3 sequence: CASSVSGRPGLAKNIQYF. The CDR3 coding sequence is TGTGCCAGCAGTGTATCAGGTCGACCGGGACTAGCCAAAAACATTCAGTACTTC.

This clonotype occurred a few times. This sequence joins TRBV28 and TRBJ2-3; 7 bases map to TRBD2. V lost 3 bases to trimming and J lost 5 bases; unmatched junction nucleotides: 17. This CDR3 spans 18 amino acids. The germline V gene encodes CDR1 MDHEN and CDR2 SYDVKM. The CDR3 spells CASSFEREKYQGVDTQYF. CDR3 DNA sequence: TGTGCCAGCAGTTTTGAGCGGGAAAAGTATCAGGGTGTAGATACGCAGTATTTT.

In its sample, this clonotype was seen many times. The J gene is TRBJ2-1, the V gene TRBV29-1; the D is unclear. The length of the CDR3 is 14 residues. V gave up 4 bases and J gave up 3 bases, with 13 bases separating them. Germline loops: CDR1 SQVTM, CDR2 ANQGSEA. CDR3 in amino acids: CSVVLSSGYNEQFF. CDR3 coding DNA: TGCAGCGTTGTATTGTCTAGTGGCTACAATGAGCAGTTCTTC.